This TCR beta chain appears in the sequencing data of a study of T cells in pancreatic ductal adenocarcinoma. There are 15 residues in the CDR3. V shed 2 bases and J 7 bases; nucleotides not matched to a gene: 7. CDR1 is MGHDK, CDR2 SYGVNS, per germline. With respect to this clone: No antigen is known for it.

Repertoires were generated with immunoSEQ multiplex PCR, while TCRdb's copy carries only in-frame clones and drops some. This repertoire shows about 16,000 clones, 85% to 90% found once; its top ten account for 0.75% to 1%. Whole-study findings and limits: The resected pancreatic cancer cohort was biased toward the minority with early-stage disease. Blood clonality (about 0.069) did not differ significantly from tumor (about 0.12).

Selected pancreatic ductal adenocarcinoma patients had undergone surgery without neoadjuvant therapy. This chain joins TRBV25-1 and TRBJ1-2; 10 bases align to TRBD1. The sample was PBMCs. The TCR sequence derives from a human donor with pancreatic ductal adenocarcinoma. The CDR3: CASSEGTGDPFGYTF. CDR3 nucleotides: TGTGCCAGCAGTGAAGGGACAGGGGATCCGTTTGGCTACACCTTC.